The entry that follows covers one T cell receptor beta chain sequence. These data originate in a study of blood T cell repertoires in COVID-19. Profiled with immunoSEQ multiplex PCR; TCRdb holds only in-frame clones, not every one. The sample records around 170,000 clones, about 81% being singletons. Sequenced sample: peripheral blood. The TCR originated in a woman older than 75 with COVID-19, enrolled during active disease.

DNA of the CDR3: TGTGCCAGCAGCCAAGAGGCAGGGCGTAACACTGAAGCTTTCTTT. It is translated as CASSQEAGRNTEAFF. V gene TRBV4-2 combines with J gene TRBJ1-1, with TRBD1 as a possible D gene (5 bases). V lost 0 bases, J lost 2 bases, and 10 bases lay in between. Germline V gives CDR1 LGHNA, CDR2 YNFKEQ. The CDR3 has 15 amino acids.